These 29 T cell receptor beta chains originate from one sample sequenced in a study of blood T cell repertoires in COVID-19. TCRdb keeps only in-frame clones here, not all; method: immunoSEQ multiplex PCR. Of over 200,000 clones listed, roughly 76% are singletons. Specimen: peripheral blood. Every receptor here comes from a human donor in a cohort sampled during active COVID-19.

The chain joins TRBV15 to TRBJ2-1, with D perhaps TRBD2 (6 bases). Trimming took 4 bases from V and 1 from J, leaving 11 bases between them. The CDR3 runs to 15 residues. CDR1 LNHNV and CDR2 YYDKDF come from the germline V gene (reference sequence). CDR3 coding DNA: TGTGCCACCAGCACCAGCGGGTTTTCCTACAATGAGCAGTTCTTC. This gives the protein CATSTSGFSYNEQFF.

This clone has only a few counts. The CDR3 nucleotides read TGCGCCAGCAGCCCCGCCGGCGGGAGCTACACCGGGGAGCTGTTTTTT. Protein sequence: CASSPAGGSYTGELFF. The chain employs TRBV5-1 and TRBJ2-2; 7 bases are shared with TRBD2. Germline trimming cut 4 bases from V and 3 bases from J; bases unmatched to any gene: 9. The CDR3 is 16 residues long. The germline gives CDR1 SGHRS, CDR2 YFSETQ.

This clone was recorded a few times. The chain joins TRBV28 to TRBJ2-7, with D possibly being TRBD2 (6 bases). The V and J ends lost 8 bases and 2 bases respectively, with 16 bases between them. Germline CDR1 reads MDHEN; CDR2 reads SYDVKM. There are 14 residues in the CDR3. In nucleotides, the CDR3 is TGTGCCAGCGAAGCAGCGGGCCCTGCCTACGAGCAGTACTTC. Its protein is CASEAAGPAYEQYF.

The V call is TRBV27, the J call TRBJ2-7; 11 nucleotides align to TRBD2. The CDR3 is made up of 15 amino acids. CDR1 is MNHEY and CDR2 is SMNVEV in the germline V gene (reference sequence). V gave up 2 bases and J gave up 0 bases; unmatched junction bases: 0. The CDR3 DNA sequence: TGTGCCAGCAGTTTAACTAGCGGGAGCTCCTACGAGCAGTACTTC. The encoded protein is CASSLTSGSSYEQYF.

The V gene is TRBV12-3 or TRBV12-4, the J gene TRBJ2-4; 10 bases are a match to TRBD2. The CDR3 runs 13 residues. The junction had 1 base not matched to a gene; V was cut back by 4 bases and J by 7 bases. This CDR3 is CASSSGLANIQYF. Here the CDR3 DNA reads TGTGCCAGCAGTTCGGGACTAGCGAACATTCAGTACTTC.

The chain recombines TRBV28 with TRBJ2-2; 9 bases align to TRBD2. The V gene's germline CDR1 is MDHEN and CDR2 SYDVKM. This CDR3 region has 15 residues. With 5 bases clipped from V and 7 bases from J, the junction kept 8 bases outside the gene matches. CDR3: CASSGRGRAFGELFF. The CDR3 coding sequence is TGTGCCAGCAGTGGCCGCGGGAGGGCCTTCGGGGAGCTGTTTTTT.

The rearrangement joins TRBV7-3 to TRBJ2-3; D gene uncertain. This CDR3 has 14 amino acids. Trimming shortened V by 2 bases and J by 0 bases, and 6 bases separated the two germline ends. The germline gives CDR1 SGHTA, CDR2 FQGTGA. This CDR3 is CASSLLPSTDTQYF. CDR3 in DNA: TGTGCCAGCAGCTTACTCCCTAGCACAGATACGCAGTATTTT.

The V and J genes are TRBV5-1 and TRBJ2-1; D is perhaps TRBD2 (6 bases). The V end was cut by 0 bases, the J end by 1 base, with 11 bases between. This CDR3 region has 16 residues. Germline CDR1 reads SGHRS; CDR2 reads YFSETQ. The CDR3 coding sequence is TGCGCCAGCAGCTTGGGTCCGGGAGTATCCTACAATGAGCAGTTCTTC. Protein product: CASSLGPGVSYNEQFF.

The chain couples TRBV28 to TRBJ1-2; perhaps TRBD1 as D (6 bases). Germline loops: CDR1 MDHEN, CDR2 SYDVKM. V lost 3 bases to trimming and J lost 5 bases, with 13 bases between them. The CDR3 runs to 14 residues. For the CDR3, the DNA is TGTGCCAGCAGTTTTGCTCGGGGGGCTTATGGCTACACCTTC. Protein sequence: CASSFARGAYGYTF.

The chain links TRBV24-1 to TRBJ1-5; possibly TRBD1 for D (5 bases). The CDR3 has 16 residues. V lost 5 bases to trimming and J lost 1 base, with 14 bases between them. Germline V gene sequence: CDR1 KGHDR, CDR2 SFDVKD. CDR3 DNA: TGTGCCACCAGTGCGGCTGGGGCATGGAGCAATCAGCCCCAGCATTTT. This codes for CATSAAGAWSNQPQHF.

V usage is TRBV5-1 and J usage is TRBJ1-3; 8 bases line up with TRBD1. V dropped 3 bases and J dropped 2; count of bases not matched to a gene: 4. Looked up from germline, CDR1 is SGHRS and CDR2 is YFSETQ. The CDR3 sequence is 15 residues long. Here the CDR3 DNA reads TGCGCCAGCAGCTCGGACAGGGTCCCTGGAAACACCATATATTTT. It yields the protein CASSSDRVPGNTIYF.

To note about this clone: Other DNA sequences in this sample translate to the same CDR3. The chain links TRBV18 to TRBJ1-1; D uncertain. The germline gives CDR1 KGHSH, CDR2 LQKENI. The CDR3 is 13 residues long. Trimming pared 5 bases from V and 3 bases from J, leaving 10 bases between. CDR3: CASSVREDTEAFF. CDR3 coding DNA: TGTGCCAGCTCAGTCCGGGAAGACACTGAAGCTTTCTTT.

The chain links TRBV28 to TRBJ2-7, with D possibly being TRBD2 (5 bases). V lost 5 bases and J lost 3, with 11 bases in between. CDR3 size: 13 residues. The V gene's germline CDR1 is MDHEN and CDR2 SYDVKM. The CDR3 reads CASSMGVRYEQYF. Here the CDR3 DNA reads TGTGCCAGCAGTATGGGAGTGCGCTACGAGCAGTACTTC.

V and J are TRBV19 and TRBJ2-1; 8 nucleotides agree with TRBD2. CDR1 and CDR2 from the germline V gene are LNHDA and SQIVND (reference sequence). After removal of 6 bases from V and 3 bases from J, the junction contained 13 bases not matched to a gene. CDR3 size: 17 residues. The CDR3 sequence is CASSPRGAGALYNEQFF. In DNA form, the CDR3 reads TGTGCCAGTAGCCCCCGTGGAGCGGGAGCTCTCTACAATGAGCAGTTCTTC. The variable domain in full, completed from reference TRBV19 and TRBJ2-1, reads DGGITQSPKYLFRKEGQNVTLSCEQNLNHDAMYWYRQDPGQGLRLIYYSQIVNDFQKGDIAEGYSVSREKKESFPLTVTSAQKNPTAFYLCASSPRGAGALYNEQFFGPGTRLTVL.

Note on this clone: This sample includes further DNA sequences coding for the same CDR3. The chain joins TRBV4-2 to TRBJ2-7; possibly TRBD2 for D (5 bases). CDR3 length: 15 amino acids. Germline lookup yields CDR1 LGHNA and CDR2 YNFKEQ. Between the trimmed V and J ends, which lost 0 bases and 1 base, there was a span of 10 bases. CDR3 sequence reads: CASSQDAGRSYEQYF. Written as DNA, the CDR3 is TGTGCCAGCAGCCAAGATGCGGGTCGATCCTACGAGCAGTACTTC.

The chain carries TRBV7-4 and TRBJ2-7, with 7 bases aligning to TRBD1. The V gene's germline CDR1 is SGHVT and CDR2 SQSDAQ. The CDR3 is made up of 18 amino acids. J lost 2 bases, V lost 1 base, and 14 bases had no gene match. CDR3 DNA sequence: TGTGCCAGCAGCTTAGGGGTCCTTAGGGACGGACAGGCCTACGAGCAGTACTTC. Its translation is CASSLGVLRDGQAYEQYF.

This clone was counted once. The chain recombines TRBV28 with TRBJ1-1, with 8 bases lining up with TRBD1. The CDR3 sequence is 15 residues long. V gave up 8 bases and J gave up 7 bases; unmatched junction bases: 15. Per germline, CDR1 MDHEN and CDR2 SYDVKM. This CDR3 is CASRPGTGIRGEAFF. The CDR3 DNA follows: TGTGCCAGCCGACCCGGGACAGGAATAAGGGGTGAAGCTTTCTTT.

The chain combines TRBV30 with TRBJ1-6; D may be TRBD1 (6 bases). This CDR3 has 17 residues. Trimming took 2 bases from V and 3 from J, leaving 17 bases between them. In germline, CDR1 is GTSNPN, CDR2 SVGIG (reference sequence). CDR3 residues: CAWSRRDTDYYNSPLHF. The CDR3 DNA reads TGTGCCTGGAGTCGTCGGGACACCGATTACTATAATTCACCCCTCCACTTT.

V is TRBV30 and J is TRBJ2-7; the match to TRBD1 covers 9 bases. This CDR3 has 14 residues. The trim removed 3 bases at V and 5 bases at J, leaving 8 bases unmatched. CDR1 and CDR2 from the germline V gene are GTSNPN and SVGIG (reference sequence). The DNA of the CDR3 is TGTGCCTGGAGGACAGGGGGGGGGTCCCACGAGCAGTACTTC. This translates into CAWRTGGGSHEQYF. Based on the CDR3 plus reference TRBV30 and TRBJ2-7, the full variable domain is SQTIHQWPATLVQPVGSPLSLECTVEGTSNPNLYWYRQAAGRGLQLLFYSVGIGQISSEVPQNLSASRPQDRQFILSSKKLLLSDSGFYLCAWRTGGGSHEQYFGPGTRLTVT.

In the case of this clone: An end of the junction differs from the germline gene, which may be a read error. The identical CDR3 is also encoded by other nucleotide sequences in the sample. The rearrangement links TRBV5-5 to TRBJ2-7; weak D call: TRBD2 (7 bases). CDR1 and CDR2 from the germline V gene are SGHKS and YYEKEE (reference sequence). This CDR3 is built from 15 residues. CDR3 nucleotide sequence: TGTGCCAGCCAAAATCCGGGACACGGGGACTACGAACAGTACTTC. Translated, it gives CASQNPGHGDYEQYF.

V and J are TRBV2 and TRBJ2-3; TRBD2 matches at 13 bases. From germline, CDR1 is SNHLY and CDR2 FYNNEI. This CDR3 is built from 21 residues. The ends lost 6 bases at V and 6 bases at J; junction bases unmatched: 24. CDR3 in DNA: TGTGCCAGCAGGGGAGCGGCGAGCGGACTAGCGGGAGTATTCTATAGGGATACGCAGTATTTT. Amino acid sequence: CASRGAASGLAGVFYRDTQYF.

V is TRBV6-2 or TRBV6-3 and J is TRBJ1-3; possibly TRBD1 for D (6 bases). The V end was cut by 1 base, the J end by 2 bases, with 6 bases between. The CDR3 spans 14 residues. Germline lookup yields CDR1 MNHEY and CDR2 SVGEGT. Written as DNA, the CDR3 is TGTGCCAGCAGTTACTGGACAGCTGGAAACACCATATATTTT. Its protein product is CASSYWTAGNTIYF.

This sequence joins TRBV30 and TRBJ1-2; possible D gene TRBD1, 5 bases. Trimming removed 0 bases at V and 6 bases at J, with 17 bases between. Germline CDR1 is GTSNPN and CDR2 is SVGIG (reference sequence). The CDR3 sequence is 15 residues long. DNA of the CDR3: TGTGCCTGGAGTGTATATCAGGGATCGAAGAATGGCTACACCTTC. Residues: CAWSVYQGSKNGYTF.

As for this clone: Additional DNA sequences in this sample encode the identical CDR3. The chain uses TRBV7-3 and TRBJ1-1, with D hard to call. CDR1 and CDR2 (germline): SGHTA, FQGTGA. The CDR3 spans 13 residues. V was clipped by 0 bases and J by 1 base, with 3 bases between them. For the CDR3, the DNA is TGTGCCAGCAGCTTAACCGGGAACACTGAAGCTTTCTTT. Amino acids: CASSLTGNTEAFF.

J is TRBJ1-5 and V is TRBV2; the D gene is possibly TRBD1 (6 bases). There are 16 residues in the CDR3. V was trimmed by 0 bases and J by 5 bases, leaving 14 bases between them. Looked up from germline, CDR1 is SNHLY and CDR2 is FYNNEI. CDR3 loop: CASSEALLGADQPQHF. CDR3 DNA sequence: TGTGCCAGCAGTGAAGCGCTTCTGGGGGCCGATCAGCCCCAGCATTTT.

The chain combines TRBV19 with TRBJ1-2; 9 bases line up with TRBD1. Germline lookup yields CDR1 LNHDA and CDR2 SQIVND (reference sequence). Germline trimming cut 6 bases from V and 0 bases from J; bases unmatched to any gene: 8. The CDR3 sequence is 16 residues long. CDR3 residues: CASSRGQGRANYGYTF. The CDR3 region has the DNA TGTGCCAGTAGCCGGGGACAGGGAAGAGCTAACTATGGCTACACCTTC.

In this sample, this clone turned up once. This chain uses TRBV28 with TRBJ1-6; a possible D gene is TRBD1 (5 bases). V was trimmed by 6 bases and J by 10 bases, leaving 10 bases between them. The CDR3 loop spans 12 amino acids. Germline assignment: CDR1 MDHEN and CDR2 SYDVKM. The CDR3 here is CASRQRGSPLHF. CDR3 nucleotides: TGTGCCAGCAGACAAAGGGGATCACCCCTCCACTTT.

The chain recombines TRBV6-1 with TRBJ2-7, with TRBD2 as a possible D gene (6 bases). This CDR3 comprises 18 residues. The V end was cut by 2 bases, the J end by 0 bases, with 20 bases between. Germline V gene lookup returns CDR1 MNHNS and CDR2 SASEGT. The CDR3 here is CASSEQPLRESYSYEQYF. CDR3 in DNA: TGTGCCAGCAGTGAACAACCCCTACGGGAGTCTTACTCCTACGAGCAGTACTTC.

The chain couples TRBV5-6 to TRBJ2-7; 11 bases map to TRBD2. Germline V CDR1 and CDR2: SGHDT, YYEEEE. The CDR3 runs to 15 residues. V dropped 0 bases and J dropped 1; count of bases not matched to a gene: 0. This chain's CDR3 is CASSLASGGSYEQYF. DNA of the CDR3: TGTGCCAGCAGCTTGGCTAGCGGGGGGTCCTACGAGCAGTACTTC.